Each of the 14 T cell receptor beta chains below was sequenced from the same sample in a study of metastatic and nonmetastatic thyroid tumors. TCRdb re-clonotyped the PCR reads via MiXCR. The sample carries over 3,500 clones, about a third recorded once. Every patient underwent thyroid surgery untreated. Sequencing was performed on adjacent normal tissue. The receptors here all came from a male donor with papillary thyroid cancer or a benign thyroid nodule (not recorded which). Some clones in this sample may be carry-over from other donors' samples.

The chain couples TRBV19 to TRBJ2-2; D tentatively reads TRBD1 or TRBD2 (5 bases each). The germline CDR1 and CDR2 sequences are LNHDA and SQIVND (reference sequence). The CDR3 runs 14 residues. The ends were cut back, 4 bases at V and 6 bases at J, with 12 bases in the middle. The CDR3 loop reads CASSTQGDAGELFF. The CDR3 DNA reads as TGTGCCAGTAGTACTCAGGGAGATGCCGGGGAGCTGTTTTTT. The variable domain in full, with the rest retrieved from reference TRBV19 and TRBJ2-2, is DGGITQSPKYLFRKEGQNVTLSCEQNLNHDAMYWYRQDPGQGLRLIYYSQIVNDFQKGDIAEGYSVSREKKESFPLTVTSAQKNPTAFYLCASSTQGDAGELFFGEGSRLTVL.

The V and J genes are TRBV2 and TRBJ2-7; D is unclear. Germline CDR1 reads SNHLY; CDR2 reads FYNNEI. The length of the CDR3 is 12 residues. Between the trimmed V and J ends, which lost 6 bases and 3 bases, there was a span of 9 bases. The CDR3 reads CASSQTHYEQYF. CDR3 nucleotides: TGTGCCAGCAGCCAGACACACTACGAGCAGTACTTC.

This clone was seen a few times. The CDR3 end shows no conserved phenylalanine or tryptophan, and so a read error is likely. The chain carries TRBV20-1 and TRBJ2-7; 9 bases fit TRBD2. CDR1 and CDR2 (germline): DFQATT, SNEGSKA (reference sequence). The CDR3 totals 15 residues. The CDR3 region is CRASGASGQTYEQYI. For the CDR3, the DNA is TGCAGGGCTAGCGGGGCTAGCGGGCAAACCTACGAGCAGTACATC.

This clone was observed a handful of times. The V gene is TRBV28, the J gene TRBJ2-7; D might be TRBD2 (6 bases). Trimming stripped 1 base from V and 2 bases from J, with 12 bases between. Germline CDR1 reads MDHEN; CDR2 reads SYDVKM. This CDR3 has 15 amino acids. CDR3: CASSLLEGTPYEQYF. CDR3 sequence (DNA): TGTGCCAGCAGTTTATTGGAGGGGACTCCCTACGAGCAGTACTTC.

This clone turned up a few times. The chain links TRBV27 to TRBJ1-2; D gene uncertain. The length of the CDR3 is 14 residues. Trimming stripped 8 bases from V and 2 bases from J, with 15 bases between. CDR1 and CDR2 from the germline V gene are MNHEY and SMNVEV (reference sequence). CDR3 protein: CASGRANPNYGYTF. The CDR3 bases are TGTGCCAGCGGCCGTGCTAACCCCAACTATGGCTACACCTTC.

The chain uses TRBV20-1 and TRBJ2-7; weak D call: TRBD1 (6 bases). The V and J ends lost 6 bases and 0 bases respectively, with 15 bases between them. Germline CDR1 is DFQATT and CDR2 is SNEGSKA (reference sequence). The CDR3 consists of 14 residues. The CDR3 region is CSAALGAHSYEQYF. In nucleotides, the CDR3 is TGCAGTGCCGCCCTGGGGGCCCACTCCTACGAGCAGTACTTC.

This clone has only a few counts. V usage is TRBV15 and J usage is TRBJ2-7; D is undetermined. CDR1 and CDR2 from the germline V gene are LNHNV and YYDKDF (reference sequence). The CDR3 sequence is 13 residues long. Trimming removed 3 bases at V and 4 bases at J, with 10 bases between. For the CDR3, the DNA is TGTGCCACCAGCAGTGGCACCAAGTACGAGCAGTACTTC. Its protein is CATSSGTKYEQYF.

CDR3 region: CASSQGVMSYEQYF. The CDR3 bases are TGCGCCAGCAGCCAAGGAGTTATGAGCTACGAGCAGTACTTC. The chain recombines TRBV4-1 with TRBJ2-7; D remains ambiguous. Germline V gene sequence: CDR1 MGHRA, CDR2 YSYEKL. Trimming cost V 1 base and J 3 bases, with 10 bases left between them. This CDR3 has 14 amino acids.

The CDR3 DNA reads TGTGCCAGCAGCCGTCGCCTTGAGCAGTTCTTC. It is translated as CASSRRLEQFF. The rearrangement joins TRBV7-2 to TRBJ2-1; D gene unclear. Trimming pared 5 bases from V and 9 bases from J, leaving 8 bases between. Germline V gene data show CDR1 as SGHTA and CDR2 as FQGNSA. The CDR3 is 11 residues long.

The chain is built from TRBV11-1 and TRBJ2-7; 8 bases fit TRBD1. Losses at the gene ends were 5 bases for V and 0 bases for J; bases not matched to a gene: 9. Germline V lookup: CDR1 SGHAT, CDR2 FQDESV (reference sequence). The CDR3 is 16 residues long. The CDR3 bases are TGTGCCAGCAGCGGTTTTTGGACAGGGAGCTCCTACGAGCAGTACTTC. Amino acids: CASSGFWTGSSYEQYF.

The chain is built from TRBV19 and TRBJ1-2; a possible D gene is TRBD1 (6 bases). The germline V gene encodes CDR1 LNHDA and CDR2 SQIVND (reference sequence). V lost 3 bases and J lost 2, with 10 bases in between. This CDR3 contains 14 residues. The CDR3, as DNA: TGTGCCAGTAGTATTCGACAGGTCAACTATGGCTACACCTTC. This codes for CASSIRQVNYGYTF. The whole variable domain, remainder taken from reference TRBV19 and TRBJ1-2, is DGGITQSPKYLFRKEGQNVTLSCEQNLNHDAMYWYRQDPGQGLRLIYYSQIVNDFQKGDIAEGYSVSREKKESFPLTVTSAQKNPTAFYLCASSIRQVNYGYTFGSGTRLTVV.

This clone has only a few counts. The J gene is TRBJ1-2, the V gene TRBV12-3 or TRBV12-4; the D gene is possibly TRBD1 (5 bases). The CDR3 is 14 residues long. Trimming left V 6 bases short and J 2 bases short, with 13 bases between. The CDR3 DNA reads as TGTGCCAGCAGAATGGGACGAAACAACTATGGCTACACCTTC. Protein product: CASRMGRNNYGYTF.

A few counts support this clone. The chain uses TRBV7-9 and TRBJ1-2; D possibly corresponds to TRBD1 (5 bases). The CDR3 has 13 amino acids. V was clipped by 1 base and J by 4 bases, with 7 bases between them. CDR1 and CDR2 from the germline V gene are SEHNR and FQNEAQ (reference sequence). The CDR3 DNA follows: TGTGCCAGCAGCTTAGGGGGCGCCTATGGCTACACCTTC. The encoded protein is CASSLGGAYGYTF.

The V and J genes are TRBV7-2 and TRBJ1-5, with D possibly TRBD1 on 5 matching bases. Germline V CDR1 and CDR2: SGHTA, FQGNSA. There are 13 residues in the CDR3. The ends were cut back, 1 base at V and 7 bases at J, with 8 bases in the middle. The CDR3 here is CASSLGGEQPQHF. The CDR3 DNA reads as TGTGCCAGCAGCTTAGGAGGGGAGCAGCCCCAGCATTTT.